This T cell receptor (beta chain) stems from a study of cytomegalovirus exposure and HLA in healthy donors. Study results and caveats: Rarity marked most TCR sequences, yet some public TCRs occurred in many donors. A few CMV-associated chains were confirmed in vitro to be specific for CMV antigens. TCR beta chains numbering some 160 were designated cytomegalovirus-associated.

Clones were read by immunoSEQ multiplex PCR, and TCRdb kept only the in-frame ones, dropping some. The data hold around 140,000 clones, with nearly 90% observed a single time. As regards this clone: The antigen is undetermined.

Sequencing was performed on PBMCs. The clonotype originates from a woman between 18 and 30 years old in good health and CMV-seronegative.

CDR3 DNA sequence: TGTGCCAGCAGTGGATTCAAGGGGTTCAACCACGAGCAGTACTTC. It encodes CASSGFKGFNHEQYF. J is TRBJ2-7 and V is TRBV2; TRBD1 is a possible D gene (5 bases). Germline-derived CDR1 and CDR2 are SNHLY and FYNNEI. Trimming removed 4 bases from V and 5 bases from J, with 18 bases in between. The CDR3 is made up of 15 amino acids.